This passage covers 8 T cell receptor beta chains from one sample sequenced in a study of blood T cell repertoires in COVID-19 (dated by TCRdb to the early 2020s). The protocol used for the library was the immunoSEQ multiplex PCR assay. TCRdb took this table from immuneACCESS and kept in-frame rearrangements with V and J called. Such tables lack part of the clones; where checked against another copy, unresolved V genes explain under half of the gap, and the rest is unexplained. The sample profile shows about 170,000 clones; 84% of them were found once. The ten largest clonotypes hold more than 7.5% of the sample. Sample: peripheral blood. Receptor source: a man aged 35 to 55 who had recovered from COVID-19.

The gene calls are TRBV24-1 and TRBJ2-3; TRBD1 might be the D (5 bases). Looked up from germline, CDR1 is KGHDR and CDR2 is SFDVKD. Trimming cost V 3 bases and J 0 bases, with 12 bases left between them. The CDR3 has 16 amino acids. The CDR3 protein is CATSDPRESSTDTQYF. The CDR3 DNA follows: TGTGCCACCAGTGATCCCAGGGAATCTAGCACAGATACGCAGTATTTT.

This clone came up a few times. DNA of the CDR3: TGTGCCAGCAGCCGAGGGACTAGCGAGGAGACCCAGTACTTC. This encodes CASSRGTSEETQYF. The chain recombines TRBV2 with TRBJ2-5; TRBD2 matches at 10 bases. CDR1 is SNHLY and CDR2 is FYNNEI in the germline V gene. J gave up 5 bases and V 6 bases, and 6 bases lay outside the gene matches. CDR3 length: 14 residues. The whole variable domain, remainder taken from reference TRBV2 and TRBJ2-5, is EPEVTQTPSHQVTQMGQEVILRCVPISNHLYFYWYRQILGQKVEFLVSFYNNEISEKSEIFDDQFSVERPDGSNFTLKIRSTKLEDSAMYFCASSRGTSEETQYFGPGTRLLVL.

This clone has at least ten counts. The J gene is TRBJ2-7, the V gene TRBV11-2; possibly TRBD2 for D (6 bases). Trimming left V 0 bases short and J 4 bases short, with 7 bases between. Germline CDR1 and CDR2: SGHAT and FQNNGV. The CDR3 contains 13 residues. The CDR3 loop is CASSLDGGYEQYF. The CDR3 nucleotides read TGTGCCAGCAGCTTAGATGGGGGGTACGAGCAGTACTTC.

The CDR3 reads CASSPSGENSPLHF. The CDR3 nucleotides read TGCGCCAGCAGTCCTTCAGGGGAAAATTCACCCCTCCACTTT. The chain combines TRBV5-1 with TRBJ1-6; a possible D gene is TRBD1 (6 bases). CDR1 and CDR2 from the germline V gene are SGHRS and YFSETQ. The CDR3 is 14 amino acids. Trimming stripped 5 bases from V and 7 bases from J, with 13 bases between. Full variable domain (missing parts from reference TRBV5-1 and TRBJ1-6): KAGVTQTPRYLIKTRGQQVTLSCSPISGHRSVSWYQQTPGQGLQFLFEYFSETQRNKGNFPGRFSGRQFSNSRSEMNVSTLELGDSALYLCASSPSGENSPLHFGNGTRLTVT.

This chain joins TRBV11-2 and TRBJ2-2; D might be TRBD1 (5 bases). Germline CDR1 and CDR2: SGHAT and FQNNGV. Trimming removed 5 bases at V and 1 base at J, with 8 bases between. The CDR3 consists of 14 residues. The CDR3 here is CASSVGQNTGELFF. The CDR3 DNA follows: TGTGCCAGCAGCGTTGGACAGAACACCGGGGAGCTGTTTTTT.

This chain uses TRBV27 with TRBJ1-1, with 9 bases identical to TRBD1. The CDR3 is made up of 16 amino acids. Trimming cost V 7 bases and J 4 bases; bases outside gene matches: 13. Per germline, CDR1 MNHEY and CDR2 SMNVEV (reference sequence). Here the CDR3 reads CASTSHYGQGPTEAFF. The CDR3 DNA reads as TGTGCCAGCACCTCACACTATGGACAGGGGCCCACTGAAGCTTTCTTT.

The gene calls are TRBV7-2 and TRBJ2-1, with D perhaps matching TRBD2 (6 bases). Per the germline V gene, CDR1 is SGHTA and CDR2 is FQGNSA. The CDR3 runs 16 residues. Trimming left V 5 bases short and J 0 bases short, with 14 bases between. The DNA of the CDR3 is TGTGCCAGCAGCGCGGGGACTGCGAGCTCCTACAATGAGCAGTTCTTC. Its protein product is CASSAGTASSYNEQFF.

This clone occurred a few times. The CDR3 nucleotides are TGTGCCAGCAGTTTTCGCAGATGGCGGGAGAACTATGGCTACACCTTC. It translates to CASSFRRWRENYGYTF. V gene TRBV28 combines with J gene TRBJ1-2, with D hard to call. V lost 3 bases and J 2 bases, leaving 16 bases between the germline ends. Germline values: CDR1 MDHEN, CDR2 SYDVKM. The CDR3 sequence is 16 residues long.